These 23 T cell receptor beta chains were all obtained from the same sample, sequenced in a study of blood T cell repertoires in COVID-19. TCRdb keeps only in-frame clones here, not all; method: immunoSEQ multiplex PCR. The sample has about 200,000 clones, almost 85% seen once. Sequencing was done on a sample of peripheral blood. These receptors all come from a woman aged 40 to 50 with acute or convalescent COVID-19.

This clone turned up a few times. The V call is TRBV29-1, the J call TRBJ1-4, with no clear D. Germline CDR1 is SQVTM and CDR2 is ANQGSEA. The CDR3 loop spans 11 amino acids. Trimming left V 5 bases short and J 10 bases short, with 11 bases between. CDR3 coding DNA: TGCAGCGTTATGCGGGAACTAAAACTGTTTTTT. Residues: CSVMRELKLFF.

The chain links TRBV5-1 to TRBJ2-3; 9 nucleotides agree with TRBD2. In germline, CDR1 is SGHRS, CDR2 YFSETQ. J gave up 6 bases and V 2 bases, and 4 bases lay outside the gene matches. The CDR3 consists of 14 residues. The CDR3 spells CASSFSGGYDTQYF. CDR3 nucleotides: TGCGCCAGCAGCTTTAGCGGGGGCTACGATACGCAGTATTTT.

Written as DNA, the CDR3 is TGTGCCAGCTCACTCCGGGACAGGGGTGGGTCACCCCTCCACTTT. As protein: CASSLRDRGGSPLHF. The chain has TRBV18 and TRBJ1-6, with 10 bases that match TRBD1. The CDR3 contains 15 residues. Germline loops: CDR1 KGHSH, CDR2 LQKENI. The ends lost 4 bases at V and 10 bases at J; junction bases unmatched: 7.

The chain couples TRBV6-5 to TRBJ2-2, with D possibly matching TRBD2 (5 bases). V was shortened by 0 bases and J by 8 bases, with 13 bases between the two germline ends. The CDR3 has 15 residues. Per germline, CDR1 MNHEY and CDR2 SVGAGI. The chain's CDR3 is CASSYSRAQRGELFF. The CDR3 bases are TGTGCCAGCAGTTACTCGAGGGCGCAAAGGGGGGAGCTGTTTTTT.

The V and J genes are TRBV18 and TRBJ2-3; D is possibly TRBD2 (7 bases). Germline V gives CDR1 KGHSH, CDR2 LQKENI. V lost 2 bases, J lost 3 bases, and 15 bases lay in between. This CDR3 has 16 residues. The CDR3 reads CASSPTRGAGTDTQYF. As DNA, the CDR3 is TGTGCCAGCTCACCAACCCGGGGGGCGGGGACAGATACGCAGTATTTT.

This rearrangement joins TRBV4-2 to TRBJ2-7; a weak D match, TRBD2 (5 bases). The V end was cut by 5 bases, the J end by 0 bases, with 11 bases between. Germline V CDR1 and CDR2: LGHNA, YNFKEQ. CDR3 length: 14 amino acids. The CDR3 loop reads CASSGTSASYEQYF. For the CDR3, the DNA is TGTGCCAGCAGCGGCACTAGTGCCTCCTACGAGCAGTACTTC.

The chain carries TRBV6-1 and TRBJ1-1; no firm D call. Germline assignment: CDR1 MNHNS and CDR2 SASEGT. The CDR3 extends over 14 amino acids. Trimming left V 1 base short and J 9 bases short, with 15 bases between. The CDR3 DNA sequence: TGTGCCAGCAGTGAAGGAGGGTCAGTGATTAAAGCTTTCTTT. It yields the protein CASSEGGSVIKAFF.

The rearrangement uses TRBV7-9 and TRBJ2-2; 9 positions match TRBD1. V shed 4 bases, J shed 4 bases, and the junction held 7 bases outside the gene matches. The CDR3 contains 16 residues. Per the germline V gene, CDR1 is SEHNR and CDR2 is FQNEAQ (reference sequence). CDR3 sequence: CASSSRDRVGTGELFF. DNA of the CDR3: TGTGCCAGCAGCTCGAGGGACAGGGTTGGCACCGGGGAGCTGTTTTTT.

This clone was picked up a small number of times. CDR3 in DNA: TGTGCCAGCAGAGGGAGGACAGGGGAAACCTATGGCTACACCTTC. It translates to CASRGRTGETYGYTF. The gene calls are TRBV2 and TRBJ1-2; 9 bases are shared with TRBD1. The V segment lost 6 bases and the J segment 4 bases; nucleotides outside the gene matches: 9. This CDR3 contains 15 residues. The germline V gene encodes CDR1 SNHLY and CDR2 FYNNEI.

The table lists this clone with a few counts. The CDR3 here is CASGLVHEANTEAFF. The CDR3 DNA is TGTGCTAGTGGTTTGGTACACGAGGCGAACACTGAAGCTTTCTTT. The rearrangement links TRBV12-5 to TRBJ1-1; no clear D gene. This CDR3 region has 15 residues. The germline CDR1 and CDR2 sequences are LGHNT and FRNRAP. The germline V and J ends were trimmed by 0 bases and 1 base, with 9 bases remaining between them.

This clone was seen a handful of times. This chain joins TRBV14 and TRBJ2-7; D unclear. Between the trimmed V and J ends, which lost 0 bases and 3 bases, there was a span of 6 bases. Germline assignment: CDR1 SGHDN and CDR2 FVKESK. The CDR3 runs to 13 residues. CDR3 residues: CASSQDIRYEQYF. CDR3 nucleotides: TGTGCCAGCAGCCAAGATATCCGCTACGAGCAGTACTTC.

The rearrangement links TRBV7-2 to TRBJ2-7; 8 nucleotides line up with TRBD2. The CDR3 has 17 amino acids. Germline V gene data show CDR1 as SGHTA and CDR2 as FQGNSA. The ends lost 1 base at V and 7 bases at J; junction bases unmatched: 15. CDR3 coding DNA: TGTGCCAGCAGCTTAGTCGTTGGTAGCGGGATTATGGGAGAGCAGTACTTC. Its protein is CASSLVVGSGIMGEQYF.

This clone was detected a few times. V usage is TRBV7-9 and J usage is TRBJ1-2, with TRBD1 identical over 8 bases. With 4 bases clipped from V and 2 bases from J, the junction kept 6 bases outside the gene matches. There are 15 residues in the CDR3. The V gene's germline CDR1 is SEHNR and CDR2 FQNEAQ (reference sequence). The CDR3, as DNA: TGTGCCAGCAGCTCCTTGGACAGGGAGAACTATGGCTACACCTTC. Translating it yields CASSSLDRENYGYTF.

As DNA, the CDR3 is TGTGCCAGCAGCTTAGGAGGTACTGGGGCCAACGTCCTGACTTTC. Translation gives CASSLGGTGANVLTF. The rearrangement links TRBV7-2 to TRBJ2-6; D is ambiguous. In germline, CDR1 is SGHTA, CDR2 FQGNSA. The V gene lost 1 base and the J gene lost 2 bases, with 6 bases spanning the gap. This CDR3 is built from 15 residues.

A single count supports this clone. Within the sample, other DNA sequences also encode this same CDR3. The chain couples TRBV19 to TRBJ1-5, with 8 bases aligning to TRBD1. The length of the CDR3 is 14 residues. Germline V gives CDR1 LNHDA, CDR2 SQIVND (reference sequence). The trim removed 9 bases at V and 1 base at J, leaving 5 bases unmatched. The DNA of the CDR3 is TGTGCCAGCCGGACAGGGAGCAGCAATCAGCCCCAGCATTTT. Encoded protein: CASRTGSSNQPQHF.

The chain combines TRBV3-1 (or the pseudogene TRBV3-2) with TRBJ1-1; D unresolved. The germline V gene has CDR1 LGHDT and CDR2 YNNKEL (reference sequence). The CDR3 sequence is 13 residues long. Trimming took 0 bases from V and 9 from J, leaving 11 bases between them. CDR3: CASSQEEAGKAFF. CDR3 bases: TGTGCCAGCAGCCAAGAGGAGGCAGGCAAAGCTTTCTTT.

The chain has TRBV10-1 and TRBJ1-1, with TRBD1 identical over 10 bases. The CDR3 is made up of 14 amino acids. Germline V gives CDR1 WNHNN, CDR2 SYGVQD (reference sequence). Trimming took 10 bases from V and 0 from J; bases not matched to a gene: 5. In nucleotides, the CDR3 is TGCGCCAACCCGACAGGGGGCTTGAACACTGAAGCTTTCTTT. Encoded protein: CANPTGGLNTEAFF.

This clone has only a few counts. This chain uses TRBV5-4 with TRBJ1-1; 9 bases agree with TRBD1. Germline values: CDR1 SGHNT, CDR2 YYREEE (reference sequence). V lost 3 bases, J lost 5 bases, and 11 bases stayed unmatched. The CDR3 is 16 amino acids. This chain's CDR3 is CASSSNRGQGWTEAFF. The CDR3 DNA reads as TGTGCCAGCAGCTCCAACCGAGGACAGGGGTGGACTGAAGCTTTCTTT.

This chain uses TRBV25-1 with TRBJ1-1, with D maybe TRBD1 (5 bases). Germline assignment: CDR1 MGHDK and CDR2 SYGVNS. V was trimmed by 6 bases and J by 10 bases, leaving 15 bases between them. This CDR3 contains 12 residues. CDR3 amino acids: CASRNSGWRAFF. CDR3 bases: TGTGCCAGCAGGAATTCAGGGTGGAGAGCTTTCTTT.

This clone appeared a few times. The chain links TRBV7-2 to TRBJ2-3; 12 bases agree with TRBD2. This CDR3 is 18 amino acids long. The germline gives CDR1 SGHTA, CDR2 FQGNSA. With V trimmed by 4 bases and J by 6 bases, 14 bases remained unmatched. The DNA for the CDR3 is TGTGCCAGCAGCTCAAGGAAGGGGCTAGCGGGGGGGCTGGATACGCAGTATTTT. It translates to CASSSRKGLAGGLDTQYF. The whole variable domain, remainder taken from reference TRBV7-2 and TRBJ2-3, is GAGVSQSPSNKVTEKGKDVELRCDPISGHTALYWYRQSLGQGLEFLIYFQGNSAPDKSGLPSDRFSAERTGGSVSTLTIQRTQQEDSAVYLCASSSRKGLAGGLDTQYFGPGTRLTVL.

The chain joins TRBV6-1 to TRBJ1-5; no clear D. V was shortened by 0 bases and J by 7 bases, with 13 bases between the two germline ends. Per germline, CDR1 MNHNS and CDR2 SASEGT. This CDR3 is built from 15 residues. The CDR3 loop reads CASSEASGVGQPQHF. CDR3 nucleotide sequence: TGTGCCAGCAGTGAAGCGAGCGGGGTCGGGCAGCCCCAGCATTTT.

This sequence joins TRBV19 and TRBJ1-1; D not resolved. The germline V gene has CDR1 LNHDA and CDR2 SQIVND (reference sequence). Trimming removed 8 bases from V and 7 bases from J, with 11 bases in between. The CDR3 contains 11 residues. CDR3 residues: CASQQYREAFF. The CDR3 region has the DNA TGTGCCAGTCAACAGTACCGTGAAGCTTTCTTT. The full variable domain, completed using reference TRBV19 and TRBJ1-1, is DGGITQSPKYLFRKEGQNVTLSCEQNLNHDAMYWYRQDPGQGLRLIYYSQIVNDFQKGDIAEGYSVSREKKESFPLTVTSAQKNPTAFYLCASQQYREAFFGQGTRLTVV.

The rearrangement joins TRBV5-1 to TRBJ1-2; D is ambiguous. Germline V CDR1 and CDR2: SGHRS, YFSETQ. This CDR3 has 15 residues. Trimming removed 0 bases from V and 8 bases from J, with 17 bases in between. In DNA, the CDR3 is TGCGCCAGCAGCTTGGCGGCACCGGGTGCTGGGGGCTACACCTTC. Its translation: CASSLAAPGAGGYTF.